This T cell receptor (beta chain) was sequenced for a study of T cells in Graves' hyperthyroidism and ophthalmopathy. This clonotype was detected many times. Its matching antigen is unknown. Study-wide findings and caveats: In the blood, most expanded thyroid clonotypes above 0.001 appeared as well.

The TCR beta CDR3 regions underwent amplification using RNA transcripts as the source. TCR CDR3 underwent first-round RT-PCR with the HTBI primer set. MiXCR, applied by TCRdb to the multiplex PCR reads, yields one record per CDR3 protein. The sample includes some 500,000 distinct CDR3 sequences, 14% of them seen just once. Germline CDR1 is MNHEY and CDR2 is SVGAGI. This CDR3 contains 12 residues. Trimming cost V 2 bases and J 8 bases, with 9 bases left between them. Sequencing input: blood. The chain employs TRBV6-5 and TRBJ1-1; TRBD1 might be the D (6 bases). The source of this sequence is a woman between 18 and 29 years old with Graves' hyperthyroidism. CDR3 coding DNA: TGTGCCAGCAGTTACCGCGACAGGGAAGCTTTCTTT. It is translated as CASSYRDREAFF.